Presented here are 23 T cell receptor beta chains from one specimen sequenced in a study of monozygotic twins with inflammatory bowel disease (dated by TCRdb to between 2018 and 2021). The receptor library was made with 5' RACE. The sequencer was an Illumina HiSeq 2500. TCRdb reprocessed the reads, so every CDR3 protein sequence counts as one entry and DNA is not shown. The sample's records list 150,000 or so distinct CDR3 sequences. The leading ten clones occupy approximately 1.2% of the sample. The sample comprised blood. The receptors come from a human donor with ulcerative colitis or Crohn's disease, or a healthy co-twin of an affected twin (not recorded which).

J is TRBJ2-1 and V is TRBV7-3; TCRdb gives TRBD2 as the D gene, but with no DNA this cannot be confirmed. From germline, CDR1 is SGHTA and CDR2 FQGTGA. CDR3 length equals 15 residues. CDR3 amino acids: CASSSGTSSYNEQFF.

The J gene is TRBJ1-2, the V gene TRBV10-3; the D call of TRBD1 rests on TCRdb alone, since no DNA is present to check it. Germline CDR1 reads ENHRY; CDR2 reads SYGVKD. The CDR3 covers 13 residues. CDR3 amino acids: CAIGPGLSEGYTF.

The chain uses TRBV4-3 and TRBJ1-5; the TCRdb call, TRBD1, lacks DNA for checking. Germline CDR1 is LGHNA and CDR2 is YSLEER. The CDR3 loop spans 18 amino acids. The CDR3 reads CASSQDAGTLHSNQPQHF.

The rearrangement links TRBV24-1 to TRBJ2-5; TCRdb gives TRBD2 as the D gene, but with no DNA this cannot be confirmed. Germline CDR1 reads KGHDR; CDR2 reads SFDVKD. The CDR3 has 16 residues. CDR3: CATSELAGGPRETQYF.

The CDR3 is CASSYGIAGATDTQYF. The chain has TRBV7-2 and TRBJ2-3; there is no DNA to check the TCRdb D call of TRBD2. Germline assignment: CDR1 SGHTA and CDR2 FQGNSA. There are 16 residues in the CDR3.

This chain joins TRBV20-1 and TRBJ1-2; TCRdb returns TRBD1, unconfirmable since there is no DNA. The CDR3 length is 13 residues. The germline V gene has CDR1 DFQATT and CDR2 SNEGSKA (reference sequence). CDR3 in amino acids: CSANDRGPYGYTF.

V gene TRBV5-1 combines with J gene TRBJ2-7; TCRdb's D gene call, TRBD2, goes unchecked for lack of DNA. The CDR3 is made up of 14 amino acids. Germline V gene sequence: CDR1 SGHRS, CDR2 YFSETQ. The CDR3 sequence: CASREVAGGDEQYF.

This rearrangement joins TRBV12-3 or TRBV12-4 to TRBJ1-2; TCRdb gives TRBD1 as the D gene, but with no DNA this cannot be confirmed. The CDR3 covers 14 residues. The CDR3 is CASTYGQSNYGYTF.

V usage is TRBV11-2 and J usage is TRBJ2-7; TCRdb lists TRBD1, though no DNA is available to test this call. The CDR3 loop spans 14 amino acids. Looked up from germline, CDR1 is SGHAT and CDR2 is FQNNGV. The CDR3 is CASSHGTGYYEQYF.

The chain carries TRBV18 and TRBJ2-2; the TRBD2 assignment by TCRdb is unverifiable without DNA. This CDR3 has 16 amino acids. In germline, CDR1 is KGHSH, CDR2 LQKENI. The CDR3 protein is CASSLSSGRGTGELFF.

The chain's CDR3 is CASSRRQGNTGELFF. V gene TRBV5-5 combines with J gene TRBJ2-2; with no DNA, the TCRdb D assignment of TRBD1 cannot be verified. The CDR3 is 15 amino acids. Germline lookup yields CDR1 SGHKS and CDR2 YYEKEE (reference sequence).

The chain employs TRBV20-1 and TRBJ2-5; the D call from TCRdb, TRBD1, cannot be confirmed without DNA. Germline CDR1 reads DFQATT; CDR2 reads SNEGSKA (reference sequence). This CDR3 is built from 14 residues. CDR3 sequence: CSARIDRVQETQYF.

The chain joins TRBV27 to TRBJ2-7; TCRdb's D gene call, TRBD1, goes unchecked for lack of DNA. The germline V gene has CDR1 MNHEY and CDR2 SMNVEV (reference sequence). The CDR3 has 15 residues. This CDR3 is CASSSTGTGGYEQYF.

The chain employs TRBV7-9 and TRBJ1-6. There are 15 residues in the CDR3. Germline values: CDR1 SEHNR, CDR2 FQNEAQ (reference sequence). The CDR3 sequence: CASSLDGLYNSPLHF.

The CDR3 spells CASSSRPLLADPYEQYF. The chain couples TRBV5-1 to TRBJ2-7; the TCRdb D gene call, TRBD1, has no DNA to confirm it. Germline loops: CDR1 SGHRS, CDR2 YFSETQ. The CDR3 totals 17 residues.

J is TRBJ1-1 and V is TRBV7-2; the TCRdb D gene call, TRBD1, has no DNA to confirm it. The CDR3 runs 16 residues. The germline V gene encodes CDR1 SGHTA and CDR2 FQGNSA. CDR3: CASSLALSRGVTEAFF.

This rearrangement joins TRBV12-3 or TRBV12-4 to TRBJ2-1; TCRdb names TRBD2, which stays unverified in the absence of DNA. CDR3 length: 13 amino acids. CDR3 protein: CASSPPPGNEQFF.

V usage is TRBV12-3 or TRBV12-4 and J usage is TRBJ2-7; the TRBD2 assignment by TCRdb is unverifiable without DNA. This CDR3 has 14 residues. CDR3: CASSLPLVSYEQYF.

The gene calls are TRBV18 and TRBJ1-5. This CDR3 is built from 15 residues. Germline assignment: CDR1 KGHSH and CDR2 LQKENI. The CDR3 sequence is CASSLTEASGQPQHF.

The rearrangement links TRBV29-1 to TRBJ1-1; the TRBD1 assignment by TCRdb is unverifiable without DNA. Looked up from germline, CDR1 is SQVTM and CDR2 is ANQGSEA. The CDR3 loop spans 13 amino acids. The CDR3 reads CSVSYGGDSEAFF.

The J gene is TRBJ2-2, the V gene TRBV12-3 or TRBV12-4; TCRdb reports TRBD1, a call that lacks DNA to check it against. The CDR3 is 15 residues long. CDR3: CASRSGTVNTGELFF.

The chain is built from TRBV20-1 and TRBJ2-4. This CDR3 is built from 13 residues. Germline V gene data show CDR1 as DFQATT and CDR2 as SNEGSKA (reference sequence). This CDR3 is CSARLVAKNIQYF.

The rearrangement links TRBV28 to TRBJ2-7; the D gene TCRdb calls, TRBD1, cannot be checked with no DNA. The length of the CDR3 is 16 residues. The germline CDR1 and CDR2 sequences are MDHEN and SYDVKM. The CDR3 here is CASSLRVGTGGNEQYF.